This T cell receptor beta chain was sequenced during a study of glioma-infiltrating T cells. Notes on the study in general: Tissue and blood shared very few CDR3 sequences. Above-expected tissue-blood divergence occurred in all gliomas, most in low-grade ones.

This clonotype appeared many times. Its antigen remains unknown. Germline assignment: CDR1 ENHRY and CDR2 SYGVKD. V gave up 8 bases and J gave up 2 bases, with 14 bases separating them. This CDR3 has 14 residues. The iRepertoire nested amplicon-rescue multiplex PCR amplified TCR alpha and beta CDR3s from RNA. Tissue mRNA or PBMC total RNA, roughly 90-400 ng, went into one-step reverse transcription and amplification. Each CDR3 protein gets one entry after TCRdb re-called the multiplex PCR reads with MiXCR. The sample consists of 85,000 to 110,000 distinct CDR3 sequences, 29% of them appearing once. Sequencing used glioma tissue, nonneoplastic brain tissue, or PBMCs (not recorded which). This sequence joins TRBV10-3 and TRBJ2-3; TRBD1 might be the D (6 bases). This TCR derives from a human donor with low-grade glioma or glioblastoma, undergoing nonglioma brain surgery, or in good health (not recorded which). The CDR3 here is CAIAFEGDTDTQYF. CDR3 DNA: TGTGCCATCGCCTTCGAGGGGGACACAGATACGCAGTATTTT.